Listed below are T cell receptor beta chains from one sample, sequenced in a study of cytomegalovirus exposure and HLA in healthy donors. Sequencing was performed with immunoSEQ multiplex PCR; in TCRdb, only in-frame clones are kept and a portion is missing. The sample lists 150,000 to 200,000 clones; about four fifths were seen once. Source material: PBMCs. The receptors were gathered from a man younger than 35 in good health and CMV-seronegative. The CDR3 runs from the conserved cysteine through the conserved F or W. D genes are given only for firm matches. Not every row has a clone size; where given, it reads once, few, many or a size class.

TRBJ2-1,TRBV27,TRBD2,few,TGTGCCAGCGGCTCCGGGACTAGAGTTTATAGTGAGCAGTTCTTC,CASGSGTRVYSEQFF
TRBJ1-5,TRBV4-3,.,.,TGCGCCAGCAGCCAAGTTCCGGGGGTAGGTCAGCCCCAGCATTTT,CASSQVPGVGQPQHF
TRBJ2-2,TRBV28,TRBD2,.,TGTGCCAGCAGTCTTAGGACTAGCCGGAGGATTGCCGGGGAGCTGTTTTTT,CASSLRTSRRIAGELFF
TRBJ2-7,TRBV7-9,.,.,TGTGCCAGCAGCCTGACGTTTGGCCTTGGAGCCTACGAGCAGTACTTC,CASSLTFGLGAYEQYF
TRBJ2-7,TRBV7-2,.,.,TGTGCCAGCAGCTTAACGGGAACCTACGAGCAGTACTTC,CASSLTGTYEQYF
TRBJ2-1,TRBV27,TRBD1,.,TGTGCCAGCACCAAGGGGACAGGGGTTTACAATGAGCAGTTCTTC,CASTKGTGVYNEQFF
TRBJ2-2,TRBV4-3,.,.,TGCGCCAGCAGCCAAGTTCCCGGTATCGGGGAGCTGTTTTTT,CASSQVPGIGELFF
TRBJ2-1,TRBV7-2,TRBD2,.,TGTGCCAGCAGCCAAAGCGGGGGGAGTGGGAATGAGCAGTTCTTC,CASSQSGGSGNEQFF
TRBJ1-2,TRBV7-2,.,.,TGTGCCAGCAGCTTAGGGGTAGGGGGCTATGGCTACACCTTC,CASSLGVGGYGYTF
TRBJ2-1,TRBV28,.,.,TGTGCCAGCAGTTTCAGCCAGGGGAACTACAATGAGCAGTTCTTC,CASSFSQGNYNEQFF
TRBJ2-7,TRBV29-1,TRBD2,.,TGCAGCGCCGGGACTAGACCGGGTTTAGGGCAGTACTTC,CSAGTRPGLGQYF
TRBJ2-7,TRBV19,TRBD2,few,TGTGCCAGTAGTATAGCCCGGGGCCCGGGACTAGCGGCATACGAGCAGTACTTC,CASSIARGPGLAAYEQYF
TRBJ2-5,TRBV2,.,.,TGTGCCAGCAGACGGGAAGGGGAGACCCAGTACTTC,CASRREGETQYF
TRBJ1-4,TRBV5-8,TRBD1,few,TGTGCCAGCAGCATTCGACAGGGGGCAGGAAAACTGTTTTTT,CASSIRQGAGKLFF
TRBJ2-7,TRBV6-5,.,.,TGTGCCAGCAGCCCCGACTACGATAGAAATTACGAGCAGTACTTC,CASSPDYDRNYEQYF
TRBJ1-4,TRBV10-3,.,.,TGTGCCATCAGTGAGTCTGCCAGGGTAAGGGATGAAAAACTGTTTTTT,CAISESARVRDEKLFF
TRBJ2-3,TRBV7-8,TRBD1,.,TGTGCCAGCAGCTTATGGGGACAGGGTAGTACAGATACGCAGTATTTT,CASSLWGQGSTDTQYF
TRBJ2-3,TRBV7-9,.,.,TGTGCCAGCAGCTTAGGGGGCGGGACCCGGCGCACAGATACGCAGTATTTT,CASSLGGGTRRTDTQYF
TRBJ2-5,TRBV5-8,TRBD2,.,TGTGCCAGCAGCTTGGGACTAGCGGGGGAAGAGACCCAGTACTTC,CASSLGLAGEETQYF
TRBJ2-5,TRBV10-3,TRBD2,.,TGTGCCATCAGAACTAGCGGGGGGGCCTCGGAGACCCAGTACTTC,CAIRTSGGASETQYF
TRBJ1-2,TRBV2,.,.,TGTGCCAGCAGTAGAGAGTCCTATGGCTACACCTTC,CASSRESYGYTF
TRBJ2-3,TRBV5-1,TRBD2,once,TGCGCCAGCAGCTTGAAGGACCTGGCTAGCGGGAGTCGGGATACGCAGTATTTT,CASSLKDLASGSRDTQYF
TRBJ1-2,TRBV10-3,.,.,TGTGCCATCAGTGGCACGGAGGTTTCGAGTGGCTACACCTTC,CAISGTEVSSGYTF
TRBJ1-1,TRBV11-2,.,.,TGTGCCAGCAGCCCGGAGCGGAACACTGAAGCTTTCTTT,CASSPERNTEAFF
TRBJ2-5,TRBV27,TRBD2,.,TGTGCCAGCAGTCCCAGCGGGAGGGCCGTGGAGACCCAGTACTTC,CASSPSGRAVETQYF
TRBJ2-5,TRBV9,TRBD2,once,TGTGCCAGCAGCGTGAGGGGGAGCGGGAGGACCTTTGGGGAGACCCAGTACTTC,CASSVRGSGRTFGETQYF
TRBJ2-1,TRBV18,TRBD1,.,TGTGCCAGCTCGCTCCGACAGGGGGCTGACAATGAGCAGTTCTTC,CASSLRQGADNEQFF
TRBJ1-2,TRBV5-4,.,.,TGTGCCAGCAGGGGCCCAGTGAACTATGGCTACACCTTC,CASRGPVNYGYTF
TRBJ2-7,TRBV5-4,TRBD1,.,TGTGCCAGCAGTCGACGGCCCCGGGACAGTAAGGACGAGCAGTACTTC,CASSRRPRDSKDEQYF
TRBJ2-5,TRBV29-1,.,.,TGCAGCGTCTTTACCCGGGGAGTCCAAGAGACCCAGTACTTC,CSVFTRGVQETQYF
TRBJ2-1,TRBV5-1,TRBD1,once,TGCGCCAGCAGGTCCACAGGGGGCATGGAGCAGTTCTTC,CASRSTGGMEQFF
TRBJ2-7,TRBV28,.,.,TGTGCCAGCAGTTTATCGTCCGGTAGTAGCGAGCAGTACTTC,CASSLSSGSSEQYF
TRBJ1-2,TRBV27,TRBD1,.,TGTGCCAGCAGAAAAAACCGGGACAGTGAGGGGGACTACACCTTC,CASRKNRDSEGDYTF
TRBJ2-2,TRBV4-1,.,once,TGCGCCAGCAGCCAAGATGGGGGCCCCGGGGAGCTGTTTTTT,CASSQDGGPGELFF
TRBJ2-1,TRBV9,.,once,TGTGCCAGCAGCGTAGGGACAACCTCCTACAATGAGCAGTTCTTC,CASSVGTTSYNEQFF
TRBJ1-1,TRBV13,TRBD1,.,TGTGCCAGCTCGACAGGGCGGGCCACTGAAGCTTTCTTT,CASSTGRATEAFF
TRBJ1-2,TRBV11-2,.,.,TGTGCCAGCAGCTTGACTAGGGAGTCCGATTACTATGGCTACACCTTC,CASSLTRESDYYGYTF
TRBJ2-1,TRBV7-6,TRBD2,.,TGTGCCAGCAGCTTCTACAGAAGCGGGAGGGGCGATGAGCAGTTCTTC,CASSFYRSGRGDEQFF
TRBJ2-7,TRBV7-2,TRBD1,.,TGTGCCAGCAGCTTTGCGGACAGGCTCAGCCACGAGCAGTACTTC,CASSFADRLSHEQYF
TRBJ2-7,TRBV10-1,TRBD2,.,TGCGCCAGCAGTGAGTGGGCCGGGACTAGCGGGAGGAAGAGCGAGCAGTACTTC,CASSEWAGTSGRKSEQYF
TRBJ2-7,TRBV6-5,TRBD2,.,TGTGCCAGCAGACAACTAGCGGGGGCCTACGAGCAGTACTTC,CASRQLAGAYEQYF